The sequence of this T cell receptor (beta chain) was determined in a study of T cell responses to AZD1222 COVID-19 vaccine. Repertoires were generated with immunoSEQ multiplex PCR, while TCRdb's copy carries only in-frame clones and drops some. The sample records about 140,000 clones, 70% to 90% being singletons. The CDR3 extends over 16 amino acids. Trimming took 4 bases from V and 6 from J; bases not matched to a gene: 8. In germline, CDR1 is SGHTA, CDR2 FQGNSA. This TCR was sampled from an adult in good health. This chain links TRBV7-2 with TRBJ2-2, with TRBD2 matching 10 bases. The sequencing here drew on peripheral blood, taken on day 0 of AZD1222 vaccination. This CDR3 reads CASSSNSGRRPGELFF. DNA for the CDR3: TGTGCCAGCAGCTCCAATAGCGGGAGGCGTCCCGGGGAGCTGTTTTTT.